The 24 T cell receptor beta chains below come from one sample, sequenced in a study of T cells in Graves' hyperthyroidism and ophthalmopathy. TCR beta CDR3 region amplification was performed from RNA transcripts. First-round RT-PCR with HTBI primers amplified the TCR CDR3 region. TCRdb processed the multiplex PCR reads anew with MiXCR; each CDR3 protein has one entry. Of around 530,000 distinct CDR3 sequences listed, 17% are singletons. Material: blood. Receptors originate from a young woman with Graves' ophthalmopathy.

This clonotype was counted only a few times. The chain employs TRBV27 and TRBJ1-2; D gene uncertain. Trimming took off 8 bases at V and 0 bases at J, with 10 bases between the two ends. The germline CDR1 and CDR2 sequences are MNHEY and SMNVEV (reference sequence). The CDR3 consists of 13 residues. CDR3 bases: TGTGCCAGCGGTCAAGGAACTAACTATGGCTACACCTTC. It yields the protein CASGQGTNYGYTF.

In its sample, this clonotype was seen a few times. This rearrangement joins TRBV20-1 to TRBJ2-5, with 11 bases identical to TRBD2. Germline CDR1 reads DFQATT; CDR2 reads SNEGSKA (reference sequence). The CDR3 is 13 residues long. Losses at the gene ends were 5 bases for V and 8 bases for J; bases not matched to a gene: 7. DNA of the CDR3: TGCAGTGCTCCCGCTAGCGGGGGGCACACCCAGTACTTC. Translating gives CSAPASGGHTQYF.

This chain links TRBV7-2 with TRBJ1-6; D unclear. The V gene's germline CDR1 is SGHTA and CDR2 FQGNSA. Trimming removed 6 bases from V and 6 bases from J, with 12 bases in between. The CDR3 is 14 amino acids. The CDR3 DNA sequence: TGTGCCAGCAGTTCGGCACAGTCTAATTCACCCCTCCACTTT. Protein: CASSSAQSNSPLHF.

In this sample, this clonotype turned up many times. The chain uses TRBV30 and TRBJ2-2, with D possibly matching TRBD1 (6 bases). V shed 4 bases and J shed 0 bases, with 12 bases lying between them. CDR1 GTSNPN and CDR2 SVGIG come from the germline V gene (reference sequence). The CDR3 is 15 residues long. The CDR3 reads CAWKLRGPNTGELFF. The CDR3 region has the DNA TGTGCCTGGAAGCTCAGGGGTCCGAACACCGGGGAGCTGTTTTTT.

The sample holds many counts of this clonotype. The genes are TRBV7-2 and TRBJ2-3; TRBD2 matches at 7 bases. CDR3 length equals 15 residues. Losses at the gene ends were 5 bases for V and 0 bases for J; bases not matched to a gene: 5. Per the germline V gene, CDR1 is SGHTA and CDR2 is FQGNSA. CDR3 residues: CASSGRGFSTDTQYF. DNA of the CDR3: TGTGCCAGCAGCGGGCGGGGGTTTAGCACAGATACGCAGTATTTT. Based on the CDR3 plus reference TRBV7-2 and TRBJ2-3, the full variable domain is GAGVSQSPSNKVTEKGKDVELRCDPISGHTALYWYRQSLGQGLEFLIYFQGNSAPDKSGLPSDRFSAERTGGSVSTLTIQRTQQEDSAVYLCASSGRGFSTDTQYFGPGTRLTVL.

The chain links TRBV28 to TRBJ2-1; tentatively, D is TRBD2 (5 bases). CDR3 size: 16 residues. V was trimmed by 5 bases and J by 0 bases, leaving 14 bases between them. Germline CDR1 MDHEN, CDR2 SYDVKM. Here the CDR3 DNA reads TGTGCCAGCAGTCTAGACCCCGAGGGCTCCTACAATGAGCAGTTCTTC. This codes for CASSLDPEGSYNEQFF.

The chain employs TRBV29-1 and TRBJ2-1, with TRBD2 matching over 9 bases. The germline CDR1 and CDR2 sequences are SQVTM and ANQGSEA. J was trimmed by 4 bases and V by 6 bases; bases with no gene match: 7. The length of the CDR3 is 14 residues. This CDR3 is CSVRIAGAYNEQFF. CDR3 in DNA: TGCAGCGTCCGGATAGCGGGAGCTTACAATGAGCAGTTCTTC.

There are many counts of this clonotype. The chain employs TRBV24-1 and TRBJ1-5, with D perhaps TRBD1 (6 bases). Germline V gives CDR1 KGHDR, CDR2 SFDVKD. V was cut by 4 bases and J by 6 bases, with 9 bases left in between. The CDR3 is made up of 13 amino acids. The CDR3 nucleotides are TGTGCCACCAGTGAGGCAGGGGTTCAGCCCCAGCATTTT. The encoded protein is CATSEAGVQPQHF.

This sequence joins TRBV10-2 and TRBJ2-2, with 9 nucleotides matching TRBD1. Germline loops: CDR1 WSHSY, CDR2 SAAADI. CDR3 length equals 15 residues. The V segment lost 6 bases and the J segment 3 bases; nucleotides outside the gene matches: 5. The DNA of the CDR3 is TGCGCCAGCAGGGGGGACAGGGAGGACACCGGGGAGCTGTTTTTT. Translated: CASRGDREDTGELFF.

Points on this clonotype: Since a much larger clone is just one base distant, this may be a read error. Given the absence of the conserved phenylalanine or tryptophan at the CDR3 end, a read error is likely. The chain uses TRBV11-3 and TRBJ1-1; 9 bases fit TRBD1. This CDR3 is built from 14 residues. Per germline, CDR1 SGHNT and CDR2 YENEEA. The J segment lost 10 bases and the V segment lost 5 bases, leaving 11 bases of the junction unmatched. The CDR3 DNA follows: TGTGCCAGCAGCCCCGAACCCGGGACAGGGCGAGCTTTCCTT. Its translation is CASSPEPGTGRAFL.

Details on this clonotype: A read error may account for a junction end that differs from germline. The CDR3 region is CARSLPSNPGELFF. CDR3 nucleotide sequence: TGTGCCAGAAGCTTACCTAGCAACCCCGGGGAGCTGTTTTTT. V is TRBV5-6 and J is TRBJ2-2, with D tentatively TRBD2 (5 bases). The CDR3 loop spans 14 amino acids. CDR1 and CDR2 (germline): SGHDT, YYEEEE.

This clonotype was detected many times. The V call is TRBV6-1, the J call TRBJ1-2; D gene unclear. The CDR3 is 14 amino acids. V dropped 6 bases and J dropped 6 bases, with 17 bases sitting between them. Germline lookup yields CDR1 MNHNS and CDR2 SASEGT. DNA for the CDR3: TGTGCCAGCAGACTGGACGTCGCCACTAATGGCTACACCTTC. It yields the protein CASRLDVATNGYTF.

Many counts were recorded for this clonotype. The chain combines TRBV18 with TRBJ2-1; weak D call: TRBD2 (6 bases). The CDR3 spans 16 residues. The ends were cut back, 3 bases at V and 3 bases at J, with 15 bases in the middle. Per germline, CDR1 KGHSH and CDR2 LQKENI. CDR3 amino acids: CASSPDGGRDYNEQFF. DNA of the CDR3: TGTGCCAGCTCACCTGACGGAGGGCGGGACTACAATGAGCAGTTCTTC.

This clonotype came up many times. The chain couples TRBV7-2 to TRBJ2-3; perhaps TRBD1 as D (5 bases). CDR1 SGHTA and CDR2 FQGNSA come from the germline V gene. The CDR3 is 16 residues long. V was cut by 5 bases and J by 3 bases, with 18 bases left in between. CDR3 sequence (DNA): TGTGCCAGCAGCCCCAGGGAAACGGTGGGGACAGATACGCAGTATTTT. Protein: CASSPRETVGTDTQYF.

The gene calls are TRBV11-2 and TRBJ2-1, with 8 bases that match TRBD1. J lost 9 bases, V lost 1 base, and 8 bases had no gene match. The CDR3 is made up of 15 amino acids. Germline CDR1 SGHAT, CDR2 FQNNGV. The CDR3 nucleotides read TGTGCCAGCAGCTTAGGGACAGGGAGAAGTGGTGAGCAGTTCTTC. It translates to CASSLGTGRSGEQFF.

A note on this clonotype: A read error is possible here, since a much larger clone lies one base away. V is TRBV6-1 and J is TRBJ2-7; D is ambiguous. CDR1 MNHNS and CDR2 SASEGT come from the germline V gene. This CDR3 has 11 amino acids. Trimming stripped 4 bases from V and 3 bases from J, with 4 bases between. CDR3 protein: CASSGDYEQYF. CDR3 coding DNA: TGTGCCAGCAGTGGGGACTACGAGCAGTACTTC.

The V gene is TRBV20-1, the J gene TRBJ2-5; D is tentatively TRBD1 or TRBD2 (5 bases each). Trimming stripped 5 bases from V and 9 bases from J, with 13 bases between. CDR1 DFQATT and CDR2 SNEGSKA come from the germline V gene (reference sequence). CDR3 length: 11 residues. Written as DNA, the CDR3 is TGCAGTGCTTTTCAGTTGGGGGCCCAGTACTTC. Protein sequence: CSAFQLGAQYF.

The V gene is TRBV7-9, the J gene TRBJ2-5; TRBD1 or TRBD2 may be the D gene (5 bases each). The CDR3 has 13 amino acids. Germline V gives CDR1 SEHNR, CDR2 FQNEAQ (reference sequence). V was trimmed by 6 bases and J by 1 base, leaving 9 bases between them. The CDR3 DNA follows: TGTGCCAGCAGATGGGACCTCCAAGAGACCCAGTACTTC. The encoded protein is CASRWDLQETQYF.

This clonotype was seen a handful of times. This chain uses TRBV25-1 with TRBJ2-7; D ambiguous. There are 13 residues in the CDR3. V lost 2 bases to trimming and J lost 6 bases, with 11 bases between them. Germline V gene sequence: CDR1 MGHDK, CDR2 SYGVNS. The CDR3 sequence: CASSEPGRSEQYF. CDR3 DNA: TGTGCCAGCAGTGAACCCGGGCGGTCCGAGCAGTACTTC.

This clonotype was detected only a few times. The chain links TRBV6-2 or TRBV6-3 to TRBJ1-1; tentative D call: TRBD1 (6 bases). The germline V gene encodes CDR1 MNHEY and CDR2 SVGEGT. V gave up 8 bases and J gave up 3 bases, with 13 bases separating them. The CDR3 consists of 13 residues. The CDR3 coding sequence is TGTGCCAGCCGTACCTCAGGGGACACTGAAGCTTTCTTT. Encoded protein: CASRTSGDTEAFF.

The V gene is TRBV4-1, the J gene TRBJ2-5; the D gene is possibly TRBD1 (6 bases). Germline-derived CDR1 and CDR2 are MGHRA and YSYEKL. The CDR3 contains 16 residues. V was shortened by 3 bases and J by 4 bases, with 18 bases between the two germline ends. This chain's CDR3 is CASSHPPWGQPETQYF. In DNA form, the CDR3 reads TGCGCCAGCAGCCACCCCCCGTGGGGGCAACCAGAGACCCAGTACTTC.

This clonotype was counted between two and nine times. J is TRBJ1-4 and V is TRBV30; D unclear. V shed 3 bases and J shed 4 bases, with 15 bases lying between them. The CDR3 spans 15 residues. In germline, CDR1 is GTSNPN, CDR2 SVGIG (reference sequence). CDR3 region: CAWSPSNLINEKLFF. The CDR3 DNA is TGTGCCTGGAGCCCCTCCAACCTCATTAATGAAAAACTGTTTTTT.

The CDR3 is CASSQGTSGLTDTQYF. CDR3 in DNA: TGTGCCAGCAGTCAAGGGACTAGCGGGCTCACAGATACGCAGTATTTT. J is TRBJ2-3 and V is TRBV6-2 or TRBV6-3, with 12 bases aligning to TRBD2. CDR1 is MNHEY, CDR2 SVGEGT, per germline. This CDR3 comprises 16 residues. The ends lost 5 bases at V and 2 bases at J; junction bases unmatched: 5.

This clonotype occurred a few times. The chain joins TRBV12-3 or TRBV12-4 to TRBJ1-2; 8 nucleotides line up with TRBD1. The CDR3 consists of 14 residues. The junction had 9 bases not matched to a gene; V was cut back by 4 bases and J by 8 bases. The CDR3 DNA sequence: TGTGCCAGCAGTTCGAATCAGGGGGCAAGGGGCTACACCTTC. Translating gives CASSSNQGARGYTF.